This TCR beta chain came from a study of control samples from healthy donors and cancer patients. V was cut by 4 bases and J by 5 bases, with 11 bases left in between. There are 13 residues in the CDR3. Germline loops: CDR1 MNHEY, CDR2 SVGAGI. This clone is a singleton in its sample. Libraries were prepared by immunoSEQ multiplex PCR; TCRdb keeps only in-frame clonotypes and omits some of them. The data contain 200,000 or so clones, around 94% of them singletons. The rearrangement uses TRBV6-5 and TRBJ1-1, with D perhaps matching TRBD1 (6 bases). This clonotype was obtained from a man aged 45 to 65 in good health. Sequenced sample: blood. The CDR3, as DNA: TGTGCCAGCAGTTTTAAGAGGGGGACTGAAGCTTTCTTT. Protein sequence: CASSFKRGTEAFF.